Here is one T cell receptor (beta chain) with its context. Its antigen is not known. This sample is part of a study of response to subunit inactivated influenza vaccine. Whole-study findings and limits: The authors suggested that every seasonal influenza vaccination recruits few new T cells.

From the RT-PCR reads, TCRdb called clonotypes with MiXCR, one entry per CDR3 protein. The sample includes over 150,000 distinct CDR3 sequences, around an eighth seen only once; the top ten take approximately 30%. This CDR3 contains 13 residues. CDR1 SGHRS and CDR2 YFSETQ come from the germline V gene. The V end was cut by 5 bases, the J end by 1 base, with 10 bases between. Sample: CD8+ T cells sorted from PBMCs, taken 5 days after vaccination. This sequence originates from a man between 50 and 59 years old who received an inactivated influenza vaccine. V and J are TRBV5-1 and TRBJ2-7; D uncertain. The CDR3 spells CASRMAPSYEQYF. The CDR3, as DNA: TGCGCCAGCAGAATGGCCCCATCCTACGAGCAGTACTTC.